This record covers a single TCR beta chain. Its antigen is still unknown. Mismatch with germline at one junction end may stem from a read error. The data originate from a study of T cells after posttransplantation cyclophosphamide. The CDR3 extends over 16 amino acids. Germline V gene lookup returns CDR1 SGHRS and CDR2 YFSETQ. Clones were sequenced by immunoSEQ multiplex PCR, and TCRdb holds only the in-frame ones, with some missing. The profile shows about 52,000 clones, approximately 94% of them singletons. Findings and limits, study-wide: Later blood repertoires were often dominated by clones from the donor CD8+ memory compartment. TRB clonality was highly associated with recipient CMV seropositivity and reactivation.

The sequencing sample was made of PBMCs. The receptor's source is a woman aged 25-40 years in good health and a related stem cell transplant donor. This chain links TRBV5-1 with TRBJ1-1; 10 bases fit TRBD1. The CDR3 is CASSIQPGQGNAEAFF. The CDR3 DNA reads TGCGCCAGCAGCATACAGCCGGGACAGGGGAACGCTGAAGCTTTCTTT.